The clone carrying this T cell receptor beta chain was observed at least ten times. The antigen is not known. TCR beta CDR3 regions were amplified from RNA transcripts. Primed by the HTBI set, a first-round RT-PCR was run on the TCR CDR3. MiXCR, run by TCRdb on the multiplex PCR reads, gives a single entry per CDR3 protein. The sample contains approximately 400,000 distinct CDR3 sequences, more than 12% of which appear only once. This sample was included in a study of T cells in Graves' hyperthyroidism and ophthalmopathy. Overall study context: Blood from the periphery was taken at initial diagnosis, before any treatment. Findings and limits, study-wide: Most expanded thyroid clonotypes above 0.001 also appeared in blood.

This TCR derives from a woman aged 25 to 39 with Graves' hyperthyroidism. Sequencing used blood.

In nucleotides, the CDR3 is TGCAGTGCTCTTTCTGGCGGGAGGACAAACATTCAGTACTTC. This sequence encodes CSALSGGRTNIQYF. This chain uses TRBV20-1 with TRBJ2-4; 8 nucleotides line up with TRBD2. Trimming at V came to 5 bases and at J to 6 bases, leaving 9 bases not matched to a gene. Germline V CDR1 and CDR2: DFQATT, SNEGSKA (reference sequence). There are 14 residues in the CDR3.